These T cell receptor beta chains were read from a single sample in a study of T cell responses to AZD1222 COVID-19 vaccine. Only in-frame clones appear in the TCRdb table, and some are missing; sequencing was by immunoSEQ multiplex PCR. The table has 60,000 to 75,000 clones, over 60% seen once. The sequences come from peripheral blood, collected 28 days after the second AZD1222 dose. The source is an adult who received the AZD1222 COVID-19 vaccine. CDR3s include the opening cysteine and the closing phenylalanine or tryptophan. Fields, in order: J gene, V gene, D gene, clone size, CDR3 DNA, CDR3 protein. The D gene is left open where the match is weak. Only part of the rows carry a size: once, few, many, or a class if the clone is expanded.

j_gene: TRBJ2-1; v_gene: TRBV28; d_gene: -; abundance: -; CDR3nt: TGTGCCAGCAGTTTGGTTAGTCGCGAGCAGTTCTTC; CDR3aa: CASSLVSREQFF
j_gene: TRBJ1-2; v_gene: TRBV28; d_gene: -; abundance: -; CDR3nt: TGTGCCAGCAGGCGGACGGCCTCTAACTATGGCTACACCTTC; CDR3aa: CASRRTASNYGYTF
j_gene: TRBJ1-5; v_gene: TRBV6-2/TRBV6-3; d_gene: -; abundance: -; CDR3nt: TGTGCCAGCAGCTTTGACAGGAGTAGCAATCAGCCCCAGCATTTT; CDR3aa: CASSFDRSSNQPQHF
j_gene: TRBJ2-1; v_gene: TRBV10-1; d_gene: -; abundance: -; CDR3nt: TGCGCCAGCAGTGAGCCAACCAGGTCGTCCGGCTCCTACAATGAGCAGTTCTTC; CDR3aa: CASSEPTRSSGSYNEQFF
j_gene: TRBJ1-3; v_gene: TRBV28; d_gene: -; abundance: -; CDR3nt: TGTGCCAGCATTTCCGACAGCGGAAACTCTGGAAACACCATATATTTT; CDR3aa: CASISDSGNSGNTIYF
j_gene: TRBJ1-1; v_gene: TRBV5-4; d_gene: -; abundance: -; CDR3nt: TGTGCCAGCAGCTTGTTCGCGGGAACTGAAGCTTTCTTT; CDR3aa: CASSLFAGTEAFF
j_gene: TRBJ1-5; v_gene: TRBV5-6; d_gene: -; abundance: -; CDR3nt: TGTGCCAGCAGCTTGGGAGAGAATCAGCCCCAGCATTTT; CDR3aa: CASSLGENQPQHF
j_gene: TRBJ2-7; v_gene: TRBV7-2; d_gene: -; abundance: -; CDR3nt: TGTGCCAGCAGTCCCGGGGGGACACCTGGGGAGCAGTACTTC; CDR3aa: CASSPGGTPGEQYF
j_gene: TRBJ1-5; v_gene: TRBV30; d_gene: TRBD1; abundance: -; CDR3nt: TGTGCCTACTCAGGGGGCGGTGGCAATCAGCCCCAGCATTTT; CDR3aa: CAYSGGGGNQPQHF
j_gene: TRBJ1-4; v_gene: TRBV12-3/TRBV12-4; d_gene: -; abundance: -; CDR3nt: TGTGCCAGCAGTTTTGGCAATGAAAAACTGTTTTTT; CDR3aa: CASSFGNEKLFF
j_gene: TRBJ1-4; v_gene: TRBV15; d_gene: -; abundance: -; CDR3nt: TGTGCCACCAGCAGAGATCGGGGGGTTGGTGAAAAACTGTTTTTT; CDR3aa: CATSRDRGVGEKLFF
j_gene: TRBJ1-3; v_gene: TRBV7-2; d_gene: -; abundance: -; CDR3nt: TGTGCCAGCAGCTTAGTTCCCGAGACAGCCTCTGGAAACACCATATATTTT; CDR3aa: CASSLVPETASGNTIYF
j_gene: TRBJ2-7; v_gene: TRBV11-3; d_gene: -; abundance: once; CDR3nt: TGTGCCAGCAGCTTAGACGTATGGCAGGCCTTCTATAACAAAACGAGCTCCTACGAGCAGTACTTC; CDR3aa: CASSLDVWQAFYNKTSSYEQYF
j_gene: TRBJ1-4; v_gene: TRBV5-6; d_gene: -; abundance: -; CDR3nt: TGTGCCAGCAGCTTGGGTCGAGAAAAACTGTTTTTT; CDR3aa: CASSLGREKLFF
j_gene: TRBJ1-2; v_gene: TRBV18; d_gene: -; abundance: -; CDR3nt: TGTGCCAGCTCACCGTCGAACCCTCGGGGTCACTATGGCTACACCTTC; CDR3aa: CASSPSNPRGHYGYTF
j_gene: TRBJ1-2; v_gene: TRBV11-2; d_gene: -; abundance: -; CDR3nt: TGTGCCAGCAGCTTAGGGGCAGAGGCTCTCTATGGCTACACCTTC; CDR3aa: CASSLGAEALYGYTF
j_gene: TRBJ1-4; v_gene: TRBV7-7; d_gene: TRBD1; abundance: -; CDR3nt: TGTGCTAGCAGCCCAGGGACAGGCGGCCATGAAAAACTGTTTTTT; CDR3aa: CASSPGTGGHEKLFF
j_gene: TRBJ2-2; v_gene: TRBV18; d_gene: -; abundance: -; CDR3nt: TGTGCCAGCTCACCACCCAAGAACACCGGGGAGCTGTTTTTT; CDR3aa: CASSPPKNTGELFF
j_gene: TRBJ2-7; v_gene: TRBV2; d_gene: -; abundance: -; CDR3nt: TGTGCCAGCAACGGCGTTGGGACCTACGAGCAGTACTTC; CDR3aa: CASNGVGTYEQYF
j_gene: TRBJ2-3; v_gene: TRBV11-3; d_gene: -; abundance: -; CDR3nt: TGTGCCAGCAGCCCCGGGACAACCACAGATACGCAGTATTTT; CDR3aa: CASSPGTTTDTQYF
j_gene: TRBJ1-6; v_gene: TRBV19; d_gene: -; abundance: -; CDR3nt: TGTGCCAGTAGTATCGAGCATATTAATTCACCCCTCCACTTT; CDR3aa: CASSIEHINSPLHF
j_gene: TRBJ1-2; v_gene: TRBV19; d_gene: -; abundance: -; CDR3nt: TGTGCCACTGCAAACGCAGAACTCTATGGCTACACCTTC; CDR3aa: CATANAELYGYTF
j_gene: TRBJ2-4; v_gene: TRBV19; d_gene: -; abundance: -; CDR3nt: TGTGCCAGTAGTATGGAGGGGGGTCTTGGCAAAAACATTCAGTACTTC; CDR3aa: CASSMEGGLGKNIQYF
j_gene: TRBJ2-1; v_gene: TRBV5-1; d_gene: -; abundance: -; CDR3nt: TGCGCCAGCAGCTTAGGCAGTTACAATGAGCAGTTCTTC; CDR3aa: CASSLGSYNEQFF
j_gene: TRBJ2-7; v_gene: TRBV16; d_gene: TRBD1; abundance: -; CDR3nt: TGTGCCAGCAGCCAATCACAGGGGGCTGGGGAGCAGTACTTC; CDR3aa: CASSQSQGAGEQYF
j_gene: TRBJ2-5; v_gene: TRBV7-8; d_gene: TRBD1; abundance: -; CDR3nt: TGTGCCAGCAGCTTTTACAGGGGGGAAGAGACCCAGTACTTC; CDR3aa: CASSFYRGEETQYF
j_gene: TRBJ1-1; v_gene: TRBV28; d_gene: TRBD1; abundance: -; CDR3nt: TGTGCCAGCAGTTCCCGGGACAGGGGAATGAACACTGAAGCTTTCTTT; CDR3aa: CASSSRDRGMNTEAFF
j_gene: TRBJ2-3; v_gene: TRBV3-1/TRBV3-2; d_gene: -; abundance: -; CDR3nt: TGTGCCAGCAGCCAGGCGGGCCCGCGCTCAGATACGCAGTATTTT; CDR3aa: CASSQAGPRSDTQYF
j_gene: TRBJ2-1; v_gene: TRBV5-1; d_gene: TRBD2; abundance: once; CDR3nt: TGCGCCAGCAGCGGGGGGACTAGCGGGGATCGGCATGAGCAGTTCTTC; CDR3aa: CASSGGTSGDRHEQFF
j_gene: TRBJ1-2; v_gene: TRBV2; d_gene: -; abundance: -; CDR3nt: TGTGCCAGCAGCGACCGTAACTATGGCTACACCTTC; CDR3aa: CASSDRNYGYTF
j_gene: TRBJ2-7; v_gene: TRBV19; d_gene: TRBD1; abundance: -; CDR3nt: TGTGCCAGTAGTCTCCGTGGGACAGGGCGCACCTACGAGCAGTACTTC; CDR3aa: CASSLRGTGRTYEQYF
j_gene: TRBJ1-3; v_gene: TRBV28; d_gene: -; abundance: -; CDR3nt: TGTGCCAGCAGTGGACCTCCGGGGAGGGGCCCGAGCTCTGGAAACACCATATATTTT; CDR3aa: CASSGPPGRGPSSGNTIYF
j_gene: TRBJ1-4; v_gene: TRBV19; d_gene: -; abundance: -; CDR3nt: TGTGCCAGTAGTATAGCCCGGGTTGCAACTAATGAAAAACTGTTTTTT; CDR3aa: CASSIARVATNEKLFF
j_gene: TRBJ2-3; v_gene: TRBV5-5; d_gene: -; abundance: -; CDR3nt: TGTGCCAGCAGCTTGCCCCTAGACACAGATACGCAGTATTTT; CDR3aa: CASSLPLDTDTQYF
j_gene: TRBJ1-1; v_gene: TRBV28; d_gene: -; abundance: -; CDR3nt: TGTGCCAGCAGTTCTCCCCGAGAGGCTTTCTTT; CDR3aa: CASSSPREAFF
j_gene: TRBJ2-2; v_gene: TRBV7-3; d_gene: -; abundance: -; CDR3nt: TGTGCCAGCAGCGACCGGCTGACCGGGGAGCTGTTTTTT; CDR3aa: CASSDRLTGELFF
j_gene: TRBJ1-2; v_gene: TRBV7-3; d_gene: TRBD1; abundance: -; CDR3nt: TGTGCCAGCAGCAACCGGGACAGAAGAGCTAGGGGCTACACCTTC; CDR3aa: CASSNRDRRARGYTF